This TCR beta chain was sequenced during a study of T-cell reconstitution after alpha-beta-depleted transplantation in children. Study outcomes and limitations: It was surviving recipient T cells and thymic progenitors that gave some patients high TCRbeta diversity at day 60. The origin of alpha-beta T cells about two months after transplant was reportedly several hundred expanded graft clones. Fresh T-cell production supplied most of the T-cell counts and diversity seen one year after transplant.

This clonotype was seen more than once but under ten times. The antigen remains unidentified. The library targeted TCRbeta and was prepared with unique molecular identifiers. MiXCR was run by TCRdb on the PCR reads, yielding one entry per CDR3 protein. Altogether approximately 50,000 distinct CDR3 sequences are present, roughly 5% being singletons, with the ten largest covering 30% to 35%. V lost 0 bases and J 3 bases, leaving 5 bases between the germline ends. This CDR3 region has 12 residues. The germline V gene encodes CDR1 GTSNPN and CDR2 SVGIG (reference sequence). The material was PBMCs, mostly from graft donor cells, obtained 60 days after TCRalphabeta/CD19-depleted stem cell transplant. The sequence derives from a female patient aged 2-10 years who had a stem cell transplant for aplastic anemia, so the T cells may come from the graft donor. The gene calls are TRBV30 and TRBJ1-1; unclear D gene. CDR3: CAWSVLDTEAFF. CDR3 nucleotides: TGTGCCTGGAGTGTACTTGACACTGAAGCTTTCTTT.